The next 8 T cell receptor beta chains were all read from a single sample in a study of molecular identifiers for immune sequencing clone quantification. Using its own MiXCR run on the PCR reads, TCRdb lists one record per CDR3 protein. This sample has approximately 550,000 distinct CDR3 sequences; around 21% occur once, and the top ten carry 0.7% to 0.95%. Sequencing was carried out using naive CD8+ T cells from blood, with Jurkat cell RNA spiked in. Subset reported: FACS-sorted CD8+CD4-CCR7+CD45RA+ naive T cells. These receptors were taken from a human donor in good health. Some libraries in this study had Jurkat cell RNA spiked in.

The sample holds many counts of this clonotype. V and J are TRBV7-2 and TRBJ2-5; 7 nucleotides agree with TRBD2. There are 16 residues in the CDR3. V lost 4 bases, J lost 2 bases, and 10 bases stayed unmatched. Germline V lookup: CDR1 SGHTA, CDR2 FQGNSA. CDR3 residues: CASSSRTSLRQETQYF. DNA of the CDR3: TGTGCCAGCAGCTCCCGGACTAGTCTGCGACAAGAGACCCAGTACTTC.

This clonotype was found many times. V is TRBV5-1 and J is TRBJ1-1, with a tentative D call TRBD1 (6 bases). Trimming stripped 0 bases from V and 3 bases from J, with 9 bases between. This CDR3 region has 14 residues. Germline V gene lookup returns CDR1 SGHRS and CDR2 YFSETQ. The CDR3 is CASSLVRGHTEAFF. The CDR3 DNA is TGCGCCAGCAGCTTGGTTCGGGGGCACACTGAAGCTTTCTTT.

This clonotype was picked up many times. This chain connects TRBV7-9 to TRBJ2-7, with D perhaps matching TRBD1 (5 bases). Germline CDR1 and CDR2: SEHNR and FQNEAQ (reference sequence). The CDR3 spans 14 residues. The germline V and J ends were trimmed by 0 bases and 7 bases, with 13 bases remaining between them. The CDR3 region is CASSLAGRAWEQYF. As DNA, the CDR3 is TGTGCCAGCAGCTTAGCGGGCAGGGCCTGGGAGCAGTACTTC.

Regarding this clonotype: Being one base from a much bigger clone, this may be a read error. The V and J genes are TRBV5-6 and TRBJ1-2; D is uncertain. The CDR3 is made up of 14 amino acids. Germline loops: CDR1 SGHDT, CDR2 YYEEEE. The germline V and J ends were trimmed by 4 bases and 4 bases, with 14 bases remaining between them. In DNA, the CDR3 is TGTGCCAGCAGCCTCCCAACAAGTGCCTATGGCTACACCTTC. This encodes CASSLPTSAYGYTF.

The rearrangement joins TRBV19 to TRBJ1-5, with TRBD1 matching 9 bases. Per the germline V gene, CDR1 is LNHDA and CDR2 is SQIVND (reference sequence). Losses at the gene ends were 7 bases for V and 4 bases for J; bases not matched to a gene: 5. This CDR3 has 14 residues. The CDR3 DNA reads TGTGCCAGTACCGAGACAGGGGGAAATCAGCCCCAGCATTTT. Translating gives CASTETGGNQPQHF. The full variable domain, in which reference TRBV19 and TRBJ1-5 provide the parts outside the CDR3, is DGGITQSPKYLFRKEGQNVTLSCEQNLNHDAMYWYRQDPGQGLRLIYYSQIVNDFQKGDIAEGYSVSREKKESFPLTVTSAQKNPTAFYLCASTETGGNQPQHFGDGTRLSIL.

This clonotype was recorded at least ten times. The CDR3 reads CATSKGTVGNQPQHF. The CDR3 DNA reads as TGTGCCACCAGCAAAGGGACAGTGGGCAATCAGCCCCAGCATTTT. The rearrangement uses TRBV15 and TRBJ1-5; 7 nucleotides agree with TRBD1. The CDR3 totals 15 residues. V was pared by 4 bases and J by 2 bases, with 5 bases of the junction left unmatched. In germline, CDR1 is LNHNV, CDR2 YYDKDF (reference sequence).

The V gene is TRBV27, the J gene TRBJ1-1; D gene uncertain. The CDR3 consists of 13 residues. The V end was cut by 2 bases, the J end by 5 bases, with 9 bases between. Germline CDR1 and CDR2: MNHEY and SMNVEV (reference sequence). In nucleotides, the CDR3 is TGTGCCAGCAGTTTAGGGTTTAGTACTGAAGCTTTCTTT. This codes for CASSLGFSTEAFF.

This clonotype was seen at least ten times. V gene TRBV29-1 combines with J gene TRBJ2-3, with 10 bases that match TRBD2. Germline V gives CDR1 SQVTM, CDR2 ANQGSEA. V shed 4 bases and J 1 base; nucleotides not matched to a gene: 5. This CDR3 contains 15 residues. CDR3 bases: TGCAGCGTTGTACTAGCGGGGCTTCGCACAGATACGCAGTATTTT. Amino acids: CSVVLAGLRTDTQYF.